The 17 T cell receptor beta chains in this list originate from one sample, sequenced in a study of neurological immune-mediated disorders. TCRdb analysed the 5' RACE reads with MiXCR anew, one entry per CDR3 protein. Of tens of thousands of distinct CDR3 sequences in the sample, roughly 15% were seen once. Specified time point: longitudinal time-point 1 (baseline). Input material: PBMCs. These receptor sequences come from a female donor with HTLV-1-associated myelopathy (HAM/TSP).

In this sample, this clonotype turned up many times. The CDR3 is CASGGFSGQGGRSNQPQHF. CDR3 in DNA: TGTGCCAGCGGGGGATTTTCGGGACAGGGGGGAAGGAGCAATCAGCCCCAGCATTTT. J is TRBJ1-5 and V is TRBV2, with TRBD1 identical over 11 bases. CDR3 size: 19 residues. Germline assignment: CDR1 SNHLY and CDR2 FYNNEI. V lost 8 bases, J lost 1 base, and 16 bases stayed unmatched.

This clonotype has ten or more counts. CDR3 protein: CSARSLRGGYEQYF. The DNA of the CDR3 is TGCAGTGCTAGAAGTCTCAGGGGAGGTTACGAGCAGTACTTC. The gene calls are TRBV20-1 and TRBJ2-7; D could derive from TRBD1 or TRBD2 (6 bases each). With 2 bases removed from V and 4 bases from J, the gap between germline ends came to 15 bases. This CDR3 is 14 amino acids long. The germline V gene has CDR1 DFQATT and CDR2 SNEGSKA (reference sequence).

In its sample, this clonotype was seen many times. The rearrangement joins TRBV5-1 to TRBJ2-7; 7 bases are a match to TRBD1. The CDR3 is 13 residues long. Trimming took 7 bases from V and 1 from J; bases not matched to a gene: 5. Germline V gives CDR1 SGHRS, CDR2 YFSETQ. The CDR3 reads CASYDRASYEQYF. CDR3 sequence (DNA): TGCGCCAGCTACGACAGGGCTTCCTACGAGCAGTACTTC.

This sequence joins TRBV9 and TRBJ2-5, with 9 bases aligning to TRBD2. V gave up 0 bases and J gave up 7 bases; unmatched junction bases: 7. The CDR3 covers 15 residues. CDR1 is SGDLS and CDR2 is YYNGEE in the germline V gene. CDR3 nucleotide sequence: TGTGCCAGCAGCGTAGACAGCGGGGGGATGGGGACCCAGTACTTC. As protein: CASSVDSGGMGTQYF.

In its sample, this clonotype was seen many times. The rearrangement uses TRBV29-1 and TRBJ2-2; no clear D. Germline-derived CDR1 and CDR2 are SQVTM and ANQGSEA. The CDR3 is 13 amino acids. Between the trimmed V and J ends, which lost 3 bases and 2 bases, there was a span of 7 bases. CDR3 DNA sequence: TGCAGCGTTGACTCAGGCAACACCGGGGAGCTGTTTTTT. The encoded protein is CSVDSGNTGELFF.

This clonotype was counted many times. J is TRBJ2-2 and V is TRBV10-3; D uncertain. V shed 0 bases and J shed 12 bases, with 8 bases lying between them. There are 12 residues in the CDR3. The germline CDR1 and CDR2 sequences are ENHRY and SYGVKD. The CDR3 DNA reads TGTGCCATCAGTGAGTCGAGACCGCAGCTGTTTTTT. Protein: CAISESRPQLFF.

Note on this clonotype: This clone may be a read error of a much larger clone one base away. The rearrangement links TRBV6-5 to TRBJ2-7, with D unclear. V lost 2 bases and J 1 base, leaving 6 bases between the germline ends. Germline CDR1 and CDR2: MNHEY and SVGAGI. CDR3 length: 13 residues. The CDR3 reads CASSYRQSYEQYF. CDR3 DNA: TGTGCCAGCAGTTACCGGCAGTCCTACGAGCAGTACTTC.

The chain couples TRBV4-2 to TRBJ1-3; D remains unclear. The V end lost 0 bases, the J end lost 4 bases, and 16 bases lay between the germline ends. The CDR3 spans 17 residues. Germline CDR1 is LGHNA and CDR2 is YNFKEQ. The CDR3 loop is CASSQEWSHSSGNTIYF. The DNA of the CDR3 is TGTGCCAGCAGCCAAGAGTGGTCACACTCATCCGGAAACACCATATATTTT.

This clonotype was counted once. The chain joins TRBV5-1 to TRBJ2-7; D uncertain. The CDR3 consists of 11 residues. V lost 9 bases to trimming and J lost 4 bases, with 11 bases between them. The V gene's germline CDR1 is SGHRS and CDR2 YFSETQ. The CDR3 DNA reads TGCGCCATCCGCATAAATTACGAGCAGTACTTC. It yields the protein CAIRINYEQYF. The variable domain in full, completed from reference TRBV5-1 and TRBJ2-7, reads KAGVTQTPRYLIKTRGQQVTLSCSPISGHRSVSWYQQTPGQGLQFLFEYFSETQRNKGNFPGRFSGRQFSNSRSEMNVSTLELGDSALYLCAIRINYEQYFGPGTRLTVT.

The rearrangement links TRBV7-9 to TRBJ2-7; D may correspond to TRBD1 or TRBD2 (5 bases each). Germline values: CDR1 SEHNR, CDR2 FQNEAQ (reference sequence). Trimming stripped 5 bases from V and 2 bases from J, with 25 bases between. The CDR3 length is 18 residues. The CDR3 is CASSISPRDGRMTYEQYF. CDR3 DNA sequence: TGTGCCAGCAGCATAAGCCCCCGGGACGGACGTATGACCTACGAGCAGTACTTC.

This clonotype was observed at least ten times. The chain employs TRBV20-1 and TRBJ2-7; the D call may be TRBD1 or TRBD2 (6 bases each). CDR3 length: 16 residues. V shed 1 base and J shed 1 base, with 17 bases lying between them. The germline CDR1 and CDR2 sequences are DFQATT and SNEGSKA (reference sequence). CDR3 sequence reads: CSARAVRQGRSYEQYF. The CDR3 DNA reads TGCAGTGCTAGAGCAGTTCGCCAGGGGAGGTCCTACGAGCAGTACTTC.

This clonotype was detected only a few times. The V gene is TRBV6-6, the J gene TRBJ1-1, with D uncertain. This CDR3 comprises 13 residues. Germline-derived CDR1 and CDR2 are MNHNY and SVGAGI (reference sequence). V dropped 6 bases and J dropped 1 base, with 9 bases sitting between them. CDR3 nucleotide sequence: TGTGCCAGCAGCACCAGGAGGAACACTGAAGCTTTCTTT. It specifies CASSTRRNTEAFF.

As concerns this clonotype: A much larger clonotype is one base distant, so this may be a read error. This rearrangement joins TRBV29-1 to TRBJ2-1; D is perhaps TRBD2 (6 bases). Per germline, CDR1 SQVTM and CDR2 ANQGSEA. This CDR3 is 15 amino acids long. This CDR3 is CCVRRRDRELNEQFF. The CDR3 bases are TGCTGCGTTAGGAGGAGGGACCGAGAGCTAAATGAGCAGTTCTTC.

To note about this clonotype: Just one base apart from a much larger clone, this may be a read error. The CDR3 region is CSVGGGLGETQYF. In DNA form, the CDR3 reads TGCAGTGTGGGGGGGGGGCTAGGAGAGACCCAGTACTTC. This chain links TRBV20-1 with TRBJ2-5; maybe TRBD2 (7 bases). This CDR3 region has 13 residues. Between the trimmed V and J ends, which lost 7 bases and 4 bases, there was a span of 16 bases. CDR1 is DFQATT, CDR2 SNEGSKA, per germline (reference sequence).

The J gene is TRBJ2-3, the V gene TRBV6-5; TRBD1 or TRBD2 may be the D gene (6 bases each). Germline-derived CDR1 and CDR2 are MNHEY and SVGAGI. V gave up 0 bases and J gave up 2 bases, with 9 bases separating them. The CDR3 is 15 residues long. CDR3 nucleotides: TGTGCCAGCAGTTACTCACGGGGGCTCACAGATACGCAGTATTTT. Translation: CASSYSRGLTDTQYF.

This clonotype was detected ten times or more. CDR3 DNA sequence: TGCAGTGCTAGTATGAGAACGGGGTACAATGAGCAGTTCTTC. This sequence encodes CSASMRTGYNEQFF. The chain couples TRBV20-1 to TRBJ2-1; the D gene is possibly TRBD2 (5 bases). The germline V gene has CDR1 DFQATT and CDR2 SNEGSKA (reference sequence). The CDR3 has 14 amino acids. V lost 3 bases and J 4 bases, leaving 13 bases between the germline ends.

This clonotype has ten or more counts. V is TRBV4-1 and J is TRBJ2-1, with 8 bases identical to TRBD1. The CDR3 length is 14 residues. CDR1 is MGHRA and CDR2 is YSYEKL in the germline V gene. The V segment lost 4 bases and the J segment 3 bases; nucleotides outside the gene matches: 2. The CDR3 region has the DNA TGCGCCAGCAGCCCGGGACAGGTCTACAATGAGCAGTTCTTC. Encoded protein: CASSPGQVYNEQFF.